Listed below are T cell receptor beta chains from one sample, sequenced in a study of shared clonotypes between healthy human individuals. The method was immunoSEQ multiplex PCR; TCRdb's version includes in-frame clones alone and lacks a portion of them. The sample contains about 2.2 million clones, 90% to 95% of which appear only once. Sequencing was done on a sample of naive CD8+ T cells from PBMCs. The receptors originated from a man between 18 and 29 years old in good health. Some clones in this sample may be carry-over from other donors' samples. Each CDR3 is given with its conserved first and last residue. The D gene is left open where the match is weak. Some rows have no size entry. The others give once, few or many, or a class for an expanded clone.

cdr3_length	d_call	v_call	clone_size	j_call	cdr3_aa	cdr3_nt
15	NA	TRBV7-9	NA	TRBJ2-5	CASSLGQAHRKTQYF	TGTGCCAGCAGCTTAGGACAGGCCCATCGGAAGACCCAGTACTTC
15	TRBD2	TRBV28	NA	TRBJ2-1	CASIMGGRAFNEQFF	TGTGCCAGCATTATGGGCGGGAGGGCCTTTAATGAGCAGTTCTTC
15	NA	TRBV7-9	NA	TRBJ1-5	CASSLGNPKDQPQHF	TGTGCCAGCAGCTTAGGGAACCCCAAGGATCAGCCCCAGCATTTT
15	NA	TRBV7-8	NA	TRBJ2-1	CASSPYRVAYNEQFF	TGTGCCAGCAGCCCCTACAGGGTGGCCTACAATGAGCAGTTCTTC
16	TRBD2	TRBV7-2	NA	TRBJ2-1	CASSPTSGGSYNEQFF	TGTGCCAGCAGCCCAACTAGCGGGGGTAGCTACAATGAGCAGTTCTTC
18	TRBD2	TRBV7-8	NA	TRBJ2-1	CASSPGLAGAFAYNEQFF	TGTGCCAGCAGCCCGGGACTAGCGGGAGCGTTTGCCTACAATGAGCAGTTCTTC
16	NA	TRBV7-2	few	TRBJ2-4	CASSLVQSLAKNIQYF	TGTGCCAGCAGCTTAGTTCAGAGTCTAGCCAAAAACATTCAGTACTTC
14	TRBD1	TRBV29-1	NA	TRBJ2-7	CSVETTGGLYEQYF	TGCAGCGTTGAGACGACAGGGGGCCTCTACGAGCAGTACTTC
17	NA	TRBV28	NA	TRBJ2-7	CASSFNFRTPSSYEQYF	TGTGCCAGCAGTTTTAACTTCCGGACACCGAGCTCCTACGAGCAGTACTTC
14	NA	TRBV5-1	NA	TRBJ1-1	CASSLAFRGTEAFF	TGCGCCAGCAGCTTGGCCTTCAGAGGGACTGAAGCTTTCTTT
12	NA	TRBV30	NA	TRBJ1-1	CAFLREWTEAFF	TGTGCCTTCCTCAGGGAATGGACTGAAGCTTTCTTT
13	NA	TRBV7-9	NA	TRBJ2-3	CASSSNLGDTQYF	TGTGCCAGCAGCTCTAACTTGGGGGATACGCAGTATTTT
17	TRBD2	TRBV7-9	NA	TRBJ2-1	CASSPWRGTSEDNEQFF	TGTGCCAGCAGCCCTTGGAGGGGGACTAGCGAAGACAATGAGCAGTTCTTC
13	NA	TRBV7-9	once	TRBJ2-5	CASSLGQAETQYF	TGTGCCAGCAGCTTAGGCCAGGCCGAGACCCAGTACTTC
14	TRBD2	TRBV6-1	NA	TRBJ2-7	CASAWASGSYEQYF	TGTGCCAGCGCCTGGGCTAGCGGGAGCTACGAGCAGTACTTC
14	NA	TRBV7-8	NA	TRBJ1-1	CASSPVKGGTEAFF	TGTGCCAGCAGCCCGGTGAAGGGGGGCACTGAAGCTTTCTTT
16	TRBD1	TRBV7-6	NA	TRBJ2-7	CASSLENGQGADEQYF	TGTGCCAGCAGCTTAGAAAACGGACAGGGGGCTGACGAGCAGTACTTC
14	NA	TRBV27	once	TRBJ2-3	CASGHRVSTDTQYF	TGTGCCAGCGGGCACAGGGTCAGCACAGATACGCAGTATTTT
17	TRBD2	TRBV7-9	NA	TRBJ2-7	CASSLTGLAGRTYEQYF	TGTGCCAGCAGCTTAACGGGACTAGCGGGAAGAACCTACGAGCAGTACTTC
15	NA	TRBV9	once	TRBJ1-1	CASSVGGVMNTEAFF	TGTGCCAGCAGCGTAGGGGGGGTGATGAACACTGAAGCTTTCTTT
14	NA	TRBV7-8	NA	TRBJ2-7	CASSLDSRSYEQYF	TGTGCCAGCAGCTTAGACAGCAGATCCTACGAGCAGTACTTC
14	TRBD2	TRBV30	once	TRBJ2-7	CAWSTGLAAYEQYF	TGTGCCTGGAGTACAGGACTAGCGGCCTACGAGCAGTACTTC
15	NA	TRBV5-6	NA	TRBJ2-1	CASSVKLRKGDEQFF	TGTGCCAGCAGCGTCAAGCTCAGGAAGGGGGATGAGCAGTTCTTC
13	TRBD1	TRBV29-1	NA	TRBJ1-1	CSVARGRGTEAFF	TGCAGCGTTGCCAGGGGGCGCGGCACTGAAGCTTTCTTT
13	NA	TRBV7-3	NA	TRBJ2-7	CASSLGGHDEQYF	TGTGCCAGCAGCTTGGGGGGGCATGACGAGCAGTACTTC
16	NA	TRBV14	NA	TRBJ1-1	CASSQGVRLSNTEAFF	TGTGCCAGCAGCCAAGGAGTCAGACTCTCGAACACTGAAGCTTTCTTT
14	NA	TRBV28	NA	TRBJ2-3	CASRPPGHTDTQYF	TGTGCCAGCAGACCCCCGGGGCACACAGATACGCAGTATTTT
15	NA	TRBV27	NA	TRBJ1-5	CASSLGQYSNQPQHF	TGTGCCAGCAGTTTGGGGCAGTATAGCAATCAGCCCCAGCATTTT
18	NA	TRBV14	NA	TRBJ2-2	CASSPLIRIGGPVGELFF	TGTGCCAGCAGCCCTCTCATCCGAATAGGAGGGCCCGTCGGGGAGCTGTTTTTT
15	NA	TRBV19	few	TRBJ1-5	CASSIEPGAYQPQHF	TGTGCCAGTAGTATAGAACCAGGAGCCTATCAGCCCCAGCATTTT
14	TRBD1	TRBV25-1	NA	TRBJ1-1	CASVRDRGDTEAFF	TGTGCCAGCGTACGGGACAGGGGGGACACTGAAGCTTTCTTT
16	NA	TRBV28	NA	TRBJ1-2	CASSLLFSRANYGYTF	TGTGCCAGCAGTTTATTGTTCTCCCGGGCGAACTATGGCTACACCTTC
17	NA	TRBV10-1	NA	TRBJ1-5	CAPFGPGLLYSNQPQHF	TGCGCCCCCTTCGGACCGGGACTCTTATATAGCAATCAGCCCCAGCATTTT
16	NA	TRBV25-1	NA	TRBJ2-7	CASRGLGRRSAYEQYF	TGTGCCAGCAGGGGTTTGGGCCGTCGGAGCGCCTACGAGCAGTACTTC
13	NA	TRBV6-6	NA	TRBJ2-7	CASRTGAGYEQYF	TGTGCCAGCAGGACAGGTGCTGGGTACGAGCAGTACTTC
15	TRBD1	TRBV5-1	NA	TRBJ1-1	CASSLYSQGATEAFF	TGCGCCAGCAGCTTGTACTCCCAGGGGGCCACTGAAGCTTTCTTT
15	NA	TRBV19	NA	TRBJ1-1	CASSTPRRGNTEAFF	TGTGCCAGTAGTACCCCCCGGCGGGGGAACACTGAAGCTTTCTTT
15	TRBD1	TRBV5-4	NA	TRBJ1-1	CASSFRGRRNTEAFF	TGTGCCAGCAGCTTCAGGGGGCGCAGGAACACTGAAGCTTTCTTT
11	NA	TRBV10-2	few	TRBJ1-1	CASWSGTEAFF	TGCGCCAGCTGGTCGGGCACTGAAGCTTTCTTT
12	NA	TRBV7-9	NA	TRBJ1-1	CASSRGHTEAFF	TGTGCCAGCAGCCGGGGGCACACTGAAGCTTTCTTT
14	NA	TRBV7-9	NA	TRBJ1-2	CASSPIQKNYGYTF	TGTGCCAGCAGCCCGATACAGAAGAACTATGGCTACACCTTC
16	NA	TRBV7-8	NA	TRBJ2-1	CASSDVMTGPYNEQFF	TGTGCCAGCAGCGACGTGATGACAGGCCCCTACAATGAGCAGTTCTTC
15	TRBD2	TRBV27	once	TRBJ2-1	CASSPLAGAYNEQFF	TGTGCCAGCAGTCCCTTAGCGGGAGCCTACAATGAGCAGTTCTTC
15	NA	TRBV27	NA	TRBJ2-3	CASSVGTSNTDTQYF	TGTGCCAGCAGCGTCGGGACATCTAACACAGATACGCAGTATTTT
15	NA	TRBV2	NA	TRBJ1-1	CASSEDFGGFAEAFF	TGTGCCAGCAGTGAAGATTTCGGGGGGTTCGCTGAAGCTTTCTTT
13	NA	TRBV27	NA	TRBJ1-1	CASKVGVRTEAFF	TGTGCCAGCAAGGTTGGGGTACGGACTGAAGCTTTCTTT
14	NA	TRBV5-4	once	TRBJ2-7	CASSFNRAHYEQYF	TGTGCCAGCAGCTTTAACAGGGCGCACTACGAGCAGTACTTC
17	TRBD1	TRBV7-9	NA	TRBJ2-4	CASSVRAGGKAKNIQYF	TGTGCCAGCAGCGTTAGGGCAGGGGGCAAGGCCAAAAACATTCAGTACTTC
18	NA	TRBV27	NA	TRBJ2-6	CASSITPRQLSGANVLTF	TGTGCCAGCAGCATAACGCCACGACAGCTCTCTGGGGCCAACGTCCTGACTTTC
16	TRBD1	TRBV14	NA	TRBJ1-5	CASSQDSGQGDQPQHF	TGTGCCAGCAGCCAAGATTCCGGACAGGGAGATCAGCCCCAGCATTTT
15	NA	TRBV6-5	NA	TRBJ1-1	CASSYVGAYNTEAFF	TGTGCCAGCAGTTACGTCGGTGCCTACAACACTGAAGCTTTCTTT
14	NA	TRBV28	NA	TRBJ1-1	CASSFSPRNTEAFF	TGTGCCAGCAGTTTCAGCCCTCGGAACACTGAAGCTTTCTTT
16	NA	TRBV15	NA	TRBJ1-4	CATSRASYGANEKLFF	TGTGCCACCAGCAGAGCTTCGTACGGGGCTAATGAAAAACTGTTTTTT
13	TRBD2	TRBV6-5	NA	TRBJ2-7	CASREREFDEQYF	TGTGCCAGCAGAGAGCGGGAGTTCGACGAGCAGTACTTC